What follows are 21 T cell receptor beta chains derived from one specimen sequenced in a study of blood T cell repertoires in COVID-19 (dated by TCRdb to 2019 to 2021). The library was built by means of the immunoSEQ multiplex PCR assay. Drawn from immuneACCESS, this table holds only the in-frame rearrangements with V and J called that TCRdb kept. Clones are partly lost; checked studies trace under half to an unresolved V gene and leave the rest unexplained. The sample has 430,000 or so clones on record, 70% to 90% of them singletons. Approximately 1.5% of the sample comes from the top ten. Sequenced sample: PBMCs or T cells enriched from blood (not recorded which). Source of these receptors: a young woman who had been exposed to COVID-19.

This chain uses TRBV13 with TRBJ1-1; no clear D gene. The CDR3 extends over 15 amino acids. The V and J ends lost 4 bases and 1 base respectively, with 13 bases between them. Germline assignment: CDR1 PRHDT and CDR2 FYEKMQ (reference sequence). The CDR3 region has the DNA TGTGCCAGCAGCTCCAACACTCTAGGGAACACTGAAGCTTTCTTT. Its protein is CASSSNTLGNTEAFF.

V and J are TRBV12-3 or TRBV12-4 and TRBJ1-1; D is possibly TRBD1 (5 bases). CDR3 size: 12 residues. Trimming removed 5 bases at V and 6 bases at J, with 10 bases between. As DNA, the CDR3 is TGTGCCAGCAGTCCCGGGGGGGCTGAAGCTTTCTTT. This translates into CASSPGGAEAFF.

V is TRBV9 and J is TRBJ2-3; 7 bases map to TRBD1. The CDR3 is made up of 16 amino acids. Per germline, CDR1 SGDLS and CDR2 YYNGEE. J lost 7 bases, V lost 0 bases, and 11 bases had no gene match. The CDR3 here is CASSVDGTAGRNTQYF. In DNA form, the CDR3 reads TGTGCCAGCAGCGTAGACGGGACAGCCGGACGGAATACGCAGTATTTT.

The rearrangement uses TRBV7-8 and TRBJ1-3, with no clear D. Germline-derived CDR1 and CDR2 are SGHVS and FQNEAQ. The V end lost 0 bases, the J end lost 2 bases, and 5 bases lay between the germline ends. This CDR3 contains 14 residues. In DNA form, the CDR3 reads TGTGCCAGCAGCTTAGCGACAACTGGAAACACCATATATTTT. It is translated as CASSLATTGNTIYF.

The chain carries TRBV20-1 and TRBJ1-1, with D uncertain. The CDR3 extends over 11 amino acids. CDR1 and CDR2 from the germline V gene are DFQATT and SNEGSKA (reference sequence). Between the trimmed V and J ends, which lost 6 bases and 3 bases, there was a span of 8 bases. The CDR3 is CSAHLDTEAFF. The CDR3 DNA is TGCAGTGCCCACCTAGACACTGAAGCTTTCTTT.

On this clone itself: The sample has other DNA sequences that encode this CDR3 too. The chain is built from TRBV19 and TRBJ1-1; 7 bases are a match to TRBD1. V lost 5 bases, J lost 1 base, and 4 bases stayed unmatched. The CDR3 covers 14 residues. Germline-derived CDR1 and CDR2 are LNHDA and SQIVND (reference sequence). CDR3 region: CASSLGGSNTEAFF. In nucleotides, the CDR3 is TGTGCCAGTAGTCTAGGGGGCTCGAACACTGAAGCTTTCTTT.

This chain uses TRBV6-5 with TRBJ1-1; 7 bases match TRBD1. The CDR3 length is 14 residues. The germline V gene encodes CDR1 MNHEY and CDR2 SVGAGI. V lost 6 bases to trimming and J lost 2 bases; unmatched junction nucleotides: 6. The CDR3 protein is CASRRQGTNTEAFF. CDR3 nucleotides: TGTGCCAGCAGACGACAGGGCACTAACACTGAAGCTTTCTTT.

This chain connects TRBV28 to TRBJ2-7; perhaps TRBD1 as D (5 bases). Germline V gene data show CDR1 as MDHEN and CDR2 as SYDVKM. CDR3 length: 13 amino acids. Trimming cost V 5 bases and J 0 bases, with 8 bases left between them. This chain's CDR3 is CASSPGFSYEQYF. The CDR3 DNA is TGTGCCAGCAGTCCAGGGTTCTCCTACGAGCAGTACTTC.

The V call is TRBV5-6, the J call TRBJ1-5; 9 bases map to TRBD1. The germline V gene has CDR1 SGHDT and CDR2 YYEEEE. V dropped 4 bases and J dropped 5; count of bases not matched to a gene: 7. The CDR3 covers 15 residues. The CDR3 DNA reads TGTGCCAGCAGCCAATCTGGGACAGGGCATCAGCCCCAGCATTTT. It is translated as CASSQSGTGHQPQHF. Full variable domain (missing parts from reference TRBV5-6 and TRBJ1-5): DAGVTQSPTHLIKTRGQQVTLRCSPKSGHDTVSWYQQALGQGPQFIFQYYEEEERQRGNFPDRFSGHQFPNYSSELNVNALLLGDSALYLCASSQSGTGHQPQHFGDGTRLSIL.

This chain connects TRBV15 to TRBJ2-5; 7 nucleotides align to TRBD2. Germline lookup yields CDR1 LNHNV and CDR2 YYDKDF (reference sequence). V was pared by 6 bases and J by 2 bases, with 9 bases of the junction left unmatched. The CDR3 is 15 residues long. CDR3 nucleotides: TGTGCCACCAGAATCTCACTAGCGCAGCAAGAGACCCAGTACTTC. Protein product: CATRISLAQQETQYF.

The chain has TRBV7-2 and TRBJ2-3; no clear D. Trimming removed 3 bases at V and 3 bases at J, with 22 bases between. CDR3 size: 18 residues. The germline CDR1 and CDR2 sequences are SGHTA and FQGNSA. This CDR3 reads CASSFSRTSAVTTDTQYF. CDR3 DNA sequence: TGTGCCAGCAGCTTCTCTCGAACCAGCGCCGTAACAACAGATACGCAGTATTTT.

The V and J genes are TRBV11-2 and TRBJ2-7, with unresolved D. CDR1 is SGHAT and CDR2 is FQNNGV in the germline V gene. V was trimmed by 1 base and J by 0 bases, leaving 7 bases between them. This CDR3 has 14 residues. This CDR3 reads CASSLVISSYEQYF. Written as DNA, the CDR3 is TGTGCCAGCAGCTTAGTCATTAGCTCCTACGAGCAGTACTTC.

This chain joins TRBV12-3 or TRBV12-4 and TRBJ1-2, with D possibly matching TRBD1 (6 bases). The CDR3 sequence is 13 residues long. The V end was cut by 3 bases, the J end by 9 bases, with 14 bases between. The CDR3 protein is CASSFVSGGSYTF. CDR3 coding DNA: TGTGCCAGCAGTTTCGTGAGTGGGGGCAGCTACACCTTC.

The chain carries TRBV10-2 and TRBJ2-7; TRBD1 aligns across 8 bases. Germline assignment: CDR1 WSHSY and CDR2 SAAADI. V shed 7 bases and J 4 bases; nucleotides not matched to a gene: 9. This CDR3 contains 14 residues. CDR3 amino acids: CASTPPGQAYEQYF. The CDR3 DNA reads TGCGCCAGCACCCCTCCGGGACAGGCGTACGAGCAGTACTTC.

The CDR3 here is CASSYAGQTGELFF. The CDR3 DNA reads as TGTGCCAGCAGTTACGCAGGGCAGACCGGGGAGCTGTTTTTT. This sequence joins TRBV6-2 or TRBV6-3 and TRBJ2-2; D might be TRBD1 (5 bases). This CDR3 is 14 amino acids long. Trimming stripped 2 bases from V and 5 bases from J, with 9 bases between. Germline loops: CDR1 MNHEY, CDR2 SVGEGT.

The genes are TRBV7-2 and TRBJ2-7; perhaps TRBD2 as D (5 bases). The CDR3 sequence is 16 residues long. CDR1 is SGHTA and CDR2 is FQGNSA in the germline V gene. Deletions cut 7 bases from V and 3 bases from J, with 22 bases between. CDR3 bases: TGTGCCAGCACCCTTAGAGGCGGGCGTGAACTCTACGAGCAGTACTTC. Amino acid sequence: CASTLRGGRELYEQYF.

This chain links TRBV6-5 with TRBJ2-1, with D perhaps matching TRBD1 (6 bases). From germline, CDR1 is MNHEY and CDR2 SVGAGI. Trimming removed 7 bases at V and 5 bases at J, with 18 bases between. CDR3 length equals 15 residues. The CDR3, as DNA: TGTGCCAGCAAAATGGGGACAATAGGGCACAATGAGCAGTTCTTC. Translated, it gives CASKMGTIGHNEQFF.

The chain employs TRBV3-1 (or the pseudogene TRBV3-2) and TRBJ1-2, with D unresolved. Trimming pared 2 bases from V and 5 bases from J, leaving 18 bases between. This CDR3 is 16 amino acids long. Germline V gene sequence: CDR1 LGHDT, CDR2 YNNKEL (reference sequence). The CDR3: CASSQRRVLEGYGYTF. The CDR3 DNA is TGTGCCAGCAGCCAACGACGGGTACTGGAGGGATATGGCTACACCTTC.

The J gene is TRBJ1-4, the V gene TRBV5-6; D possibly corresponds to TRBD1 (5 bases). Looked up from germline, CDR1 is SGHDT and CDR2 is YYEEEE. This CDR3 is built from 15 residues. Between the trimmed V and J ends, which lost 1 base and 5 bases, there was a span of 12 bases. The CDR3 DNA sequence: TGTGCCAGCAGCTTGCAGGGCCCAGTGAATGAAAAACTGTTTTTT. Protein product: CASSLQGPVNEKLFF.

V is TRBV5-4 and J is TRBJ1-5; D may be TRBD1 (5 bases). Germline CDR1 is SGHNT and CDR2 is YYREEE (reference sequence). This CDR3 region has 13 residues. V was pared by 4 bases and J by 7 bases, with 12 bases between. The CDR3 loop reads CASSPGGHQPQHF. In nucleotides, the CDR3 is TGTGCCAGCAGCCCCGGGGGTCACCAGCCCCAGCATTTT.

This chain connects TRBV12-5 to TRBJ1-5, with TRBD1 identical over 8 bases. Germline CDR1 is LGHNT and CDR2 is FRNRAP. This CDR3 contains 15 residues. V was pared by 6 bases and J by 2 bases, with 6 bases of the junction left unmatched. The chain's CDR3 is CASGQGQGGNQPQHF. In DNA form, the CDR3 reads TGTGCTAGTGGACAAGGACAGGGCGGCAATCAGCCCCAGCATTTT.